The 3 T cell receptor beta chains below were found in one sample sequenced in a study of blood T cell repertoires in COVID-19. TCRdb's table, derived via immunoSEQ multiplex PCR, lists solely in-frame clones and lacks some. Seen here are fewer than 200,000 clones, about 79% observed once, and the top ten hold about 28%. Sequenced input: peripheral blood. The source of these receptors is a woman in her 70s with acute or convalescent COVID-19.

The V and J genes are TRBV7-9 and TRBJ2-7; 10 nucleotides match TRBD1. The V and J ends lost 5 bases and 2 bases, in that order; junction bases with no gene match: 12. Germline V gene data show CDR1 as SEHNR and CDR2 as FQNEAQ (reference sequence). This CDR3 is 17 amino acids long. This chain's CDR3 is CASSPPPTGGFPYEQYF. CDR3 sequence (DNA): TGTGCCAGCAGCCCACCCCCGACAGGGGGCTTCCCCTACGAGCAGTACTTC. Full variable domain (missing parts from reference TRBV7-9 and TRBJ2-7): DTGVSQNPRHKITKRGQNVTFRCDPISEHNRLYWYRQTLGQGPEFLTYFQNEAQLEKSRLLSDRFSAERPKGSFSTLEIQRTEQGDSAMYLCASSPPPTGGFPYEQYFGPGTRLTVT.

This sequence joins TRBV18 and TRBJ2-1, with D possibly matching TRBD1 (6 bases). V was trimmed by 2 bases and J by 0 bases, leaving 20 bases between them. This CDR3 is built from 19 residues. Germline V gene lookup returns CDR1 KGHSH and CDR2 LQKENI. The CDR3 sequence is CASSPKLVRGPYSYNEQFF. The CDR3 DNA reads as TGTGCCAGCTCACCAAAGTTGGTCAGGGGACCCTACTCCTACAATGAGCAGTTCTTC.

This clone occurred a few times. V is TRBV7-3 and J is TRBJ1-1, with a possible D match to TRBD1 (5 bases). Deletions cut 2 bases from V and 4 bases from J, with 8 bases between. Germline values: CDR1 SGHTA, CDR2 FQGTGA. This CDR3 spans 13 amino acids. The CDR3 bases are TGTGCCAGCAGCTTAGCCCAGGGCACTGAAGCTTTCTTT. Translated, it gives CASSLAQGTEAFF.